The table lists the clone carrying this TCR beta chain with a few counts. Profiled with immunoSEQ multiplex PCR; TCRdb holds only in-frame clones, not every one. The sample lists 62,000 or so clones; about 76% were seen once. This sample was taken from a study of blood T cell repertoires in COVID-19. Germline V gene lookup returns CDR1 LGHDT and CDR2 YNNKEL (reference sequence). The CDR3 length is 17 residues. Unmatched junction bases numbered 12, after V lost 5 bases and J lost 4 bases. The clonotype originates from a human donor in a cohort sampled during active COVID-19. Sequenced material: peripheral blood. The rearrangement links TRBV3-1 (or the pseudogene TRBV3-2) to TRBJ1-3; TRBD1 matches 9 bases. The CDR3 DNA is TGTGCCAGCAGCTATTTTGGCGTAGGACAGGGGGGAAACACCATATATTTT. Protein product: CASSYFGVGQGGNTIYF.